The clone carrying this TCR beta chain has just a few counts. Its matching antigen is unknown. This record comes from a study of identical twins. Findings of the study overall: Beta out-of-frame twin sharing showed a weaker excess. In zero-insertion analyses, partial confounding could arise from invariant MAIT and iNKT cells. Shared out-of-frame alpha sequences (those common to twins) showed excess low generation probability.

The ends were cut back, 5 bases at V and 9 bases at J, with 23 bases in the middle. The germline V gene encodes CDR1 SGHAT and CDR2 FQNNGV. The CDR3 consists of 15 residues. Healthy Caucasians supplied all donations. TCRdb called the 5' RACE reads again in MiXCR, with one record for every CDR3 protein. The sample shows 640,000 or so distinct CDR3 sequences, roughly 6.2% of them seen only once. Sequences were obtained from naive T cells sorted from blood. The chain recombines TRBV11-2 with TRBJ2-7; D possibly uses TRBD1 or TRBD2 (5 bases each). This clonotype was obtained from a man between 18 and 29 years old in good health. CDR3 in amino acids: CASSPGTEEPNGQYV. The CDR3 region has the DNA TGTGCCAGCAGCCCCGGGACCGAAGAACCCAACGGGCAGTACGTC.